This TCR beta chain was sequenced during a study of cytotoxic CD8 clonotypes in ibrutinib-treated CLL. Generated by immunoSEQ multiplex PCR, the TCRdb table keeps only in-frame clones and is missing some. The table shows some 47,000 clones, with more than 55% occurring only once. CDR1 SGHNT and CDR2 YYREEE come from the germline V gene (reference sequence). There are 15 residues in the CDR3. V lost 0 bases and J lost 3; bases outside the gene matches: 4. In the case of this clone: Its target is not known.

Study findings and constraints: Clonality correlated strongly with circulating CD8+ T cells and exceeded age-matched healthy donors at baseline.

The gene calls are TRBV5-4 and TRBJ2-5; 8 bases are shared with TRBD1. The TCR sequence derives from a human donor with chronic lymphocytic leukemia. The specimen was PBMCs, collected after 24 months of ibrutinib treatment. The CDR3 DNA reads as TGTGCCAGCAGCTTGGCCCCGGACAGGGAAGAGACCCAGTACTTC. It encodes CASSLAPDREETQYF.